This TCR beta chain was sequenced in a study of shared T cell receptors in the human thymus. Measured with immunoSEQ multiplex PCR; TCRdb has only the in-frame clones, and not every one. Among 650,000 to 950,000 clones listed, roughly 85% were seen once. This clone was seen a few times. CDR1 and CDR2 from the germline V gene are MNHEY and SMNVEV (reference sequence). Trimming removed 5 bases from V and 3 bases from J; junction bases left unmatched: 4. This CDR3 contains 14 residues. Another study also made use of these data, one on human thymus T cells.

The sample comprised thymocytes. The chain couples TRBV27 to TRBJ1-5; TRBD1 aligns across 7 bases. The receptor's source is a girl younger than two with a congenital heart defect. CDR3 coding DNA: TGTGCCAGCAGTCCTGGGACAGTCAATCAGCCCCAGCATTTT. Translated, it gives CASSPGTVNQPQHF.